This TCR beta chain was captured by sequencing in a study of blood T cells in healthy people across ages. A J-beta primer mix and a sample-barcoded 5' primer were used in a second PCR of about 7 to 12 cycles. TCRdb itself ran the 5' RACE reads through MiXCR, one entry per CDR3 protein. The sample has about 1.1 million distinct CDR3 sequences, approximately 38% seen once. Trimming removed 0 bases at V and 10 bases at J, with 12 bases between. There are 13 residues in the CDR3. The germline V gene has CDR1 LGHNA and CDR2 YSLEER. This clonotype was counted many times. Healthy Russian Caucasian donors spanned ages 6 to 90 years.

The TCR comes from a man between 18 and 35 years old in good health. The V and J genes are TRBV4-3 and TRBJ1-1, with D possibly TRBD1 on 5 matching bases. The sample comprised blood. Written as DNA, the CDR3 is TGCGCCAGCAGCCAAGATTGGGGCTCGGGAGCTTTCTTT. Translated: CASSQDWGSGAFF.